In this sample, the clone carrying this T cell receptor (beta chain) turned up a few times. Germline V gene lookup returns CDR1 SGDLS and CDR2 YYNGEE. The CDR3 has 14 residues. V lost 1 base, J lost 3 bases, and 11 bases lay in between. The sample originates from a study of T-cell reconstitution after alpha-beta-depleted transplantation in children. For TCRbeta, the library was prepared with unique molecular identifiers. From the PCR reads, TCRdb called clonotypes with MiXCR, one entry per CDR3 protein. Among 360,000 or so distinct CDR3 sequences listed, just over 20% were seen once. This chain joins TRBV9 and TRBJ2-7; tentative D call: TRBD2 (7 bases). The specimen comprised PBMCs from the stem cell graft donor, sampled from the stem cell graft. This sequence was found in a human donor who donated a stem cell graft to a child with acute myeloid leukemia. The DNA for the CDR3 is TGTGCCAGCAGCGTACAGGGGACTAACTACGAGCAGTACTTC. It specifies CASSVQGTNYEQYF.